The 16 T cell receptor beta chains given below trace back to one sample, sequenced in a study of cytomegalovirus exposure and HLA in healthy donors. This PCR relied on a set of 60 Vbeta primers and 13 Jbeta primers. Measured with immunoSEQ multiplex PCR; TCRdb has only the in-frame clones, and not every one. This table holds around 110,000 clones, roughly 82% found once. Sequenced material: PBMCs. These receptor sequences come from a man aged 25-40 years in good health and CMV-seropositive.

This clone was seen just once. The V call is TRBV5-6, the J call TRBJ2-1; the D is unclear. Trimming removed 4 bases from V and 0 bases from J, with 17 bases in between. The CDR3 covers 17 residues. The V gene's germline CDR1 is SGHDT and CDR2 YYEEEE. The CDR3 protein is CASSQTPTWSSYNEQFF. Written as DNA, the CDR3 is TGTGCCAGCAGCCAAACTCCCACTTGGAGCTCCTACAATGAGCAGTTCTTC.

This chain connects TRBV10-3 to TRBJ2-3; TRBD1 matches 9 bases. CDR3 length: 15 amino acids. V was pared by 0 bases and J by 5 bases, with 3 bases of the junction left unmatched. CDR1 and CDR2 (germline): ENHRY, SYGVKD. The CDR3 spells CAISESGQGIDTQYF. DNA for the CDR3: TGTGCCATCAGTGAGTCGGGACAGGGTATAGATACGCAGTATTTT.

This chain links TRBV6-5 with TRBJ1-1, with D perhaps matching TRBD1 (5 bases). Trimming cost V 5 bases and J 3 bases, with 16 bases left between them. This CDR3 spans 15 amino acids. In germline, CDR1 is MNHEY, CDR2 SVGAGI. Here the CDR3 DNA reads TGTGCCAGCAGTCCCCAACGTGGGGCGGACACTGAAGCTTTCTTT. Protein sequence: CASSPQRGADTEAFF.

The V and J genes are TRBV5-4 and TRBJ2-7; 9 bases map to TRBD1. V lost 9 bases and J lost 5; bases outside the gene matches: 15. Germline lookup yields CDR1 SGHNT and CDR2 YYREEE (reference sequence). This CDR3 contains 15 residues. Here the CDR3 reads CATTVPGQGTHEQYF. Written as DNA, the CDR3 is TGTGCCACAACTGTTCCGGGACAGGGTACCCACGAGCAGTACTTC.

The CDR3 reads CASSSTELGNTIYF. CDR3 DNA: TGCGCCAGCAGCTCGACAGAGCTTGGAAACACCATATATTTT. J is TRBJ1-3 and V is TRBV5-1; D is possibly TRBD1 (5 bases). Trimming shortened V by 3 bases and J by 3 bases, and 10 bases separated the two germline ends. Germline V gene data show CDR1 as SGHRS and CDR2 as YFSETQ. The CDR3 has 14 amino acids.

This chain links TRBV6-5 with TRBJ2-7; possible D gene TRBD1, 5 bases. CDR1 is MNHEY, CDR2 SVGAGI, per germline. Trimming took off 5 bases at V and 5 bases at J, with 10 bases between the two ends. The CDR3 length is 12 residues. CDR3 amino acids: CASSLAGHEQYF. CDR3 DNA: TGTGCCAGCAGTCTTGCAGGGCACGAGCAGTACTTC.

J is TRBJ2-7 and V is TRBV5-4; the match to TRBD1 covers 7 bases. Germline CDR1 reads SGHNT; CDR2 reads YYREEE (reference sequence). The CDR3 is 19 residues long. Germline trimming cut 0 bases from V and 3 bases from J; bases unmatched to any gene: 18. The CDR3 DNA reads as TGTGCCAGCAGCTTGGCCGACAGGGAGCCAGAGAAGAGAAGCTACGAGCAGTACTTC. Encoded protein: CASSLADREPEKRSYEQYF. The full variable domain, in which reference TRBV5-4 and TRBJ2-7 provide the parts outside the CDR3, is ETGVTQSPTHLIKTRGQQVTLRCSSQSGHNTVSWYQQALGQGPQFIFQYYREEENGRGNFPPRFSGLQFPNYSSELNVNALELDDSALYLCASSLADREPEKRSYEQYFGPGTRLTVT.

The gene calls are TRBV6-1 and TRBJ2-1; weak D call: TRBD2 (6 bases). Germline V lookup: CDR1 MNHNS, CDR2 SASEGT. The CDR3 has 15 residues. Deletions cut 3 bases from V and 5 bases from J, with 14 bases between. In DNA, the CDR3 is TGTGCCAGCAGTGATGGGACTCCGCTGCACAATGAGCAGTTCTTC. Translating gives CASSDGTPLHNEQFF.

The sample holds one count of this clone. This chain uses TRBV5-4 with TRBJ1-6, with D unclear. This CDR3 comprises 14 residues. Per the germline V gene, CDR1 is SGHNT and CDR2 is YYREEE (reference sequence). The V end lost 7 bases, the J end lost 6 bases, and 14 bases lay between the germline ends. CDR3 protein: CASRREILNSPLHF. The CDR3 nucleotides read TGTGCCAGCCGTAGGGAGATACTTAATTCACCCCTCCACTTT.

The table lists this clone with a few counts. The CDR3 nucleotides are TGTGCCAGCAGTCCCGGGACACCCCTTAACTATGGCTACACCTTC. Amino acid sequence: CASSPGTPLNYGYTF. The chain has TRBV6-5 and TRBJ1-2; TRBD1 is a possible D gene (6 bases). CDR1 and CDR2 from the germline V gene are MNHEY and SVGAGI. With 5 bases removed from V and 1 base from J, the gap between germline ends came to 14 bases. The CDR3 runs 15 residues.

Written as DNA, the CDR3 is TGTGCCAGCAGCTTAGATGTCGGGGTGGACGAGCAGTACTTC. Translating gives CASSLDVGVDEQYF. This chain links TRBV7-2 with TRBJ2-7; D is possibly TRBD2 (5 bases). The length of the CDR3 is 14 residues. Germline V gene data show CDR1 as SGHTA and CDR2 as FQGNSA. The V gene lost 1 base and the J gene lost 5 bases, with 12 bases spanning the gap.

The chain employs TRBV29-1 and TRBJ1-2; TRBD1 matches 7 bases. CDR1 and CDR2 (germline): SQVTM, ANQGSEA. CDR3 size: 13 residues. The ends lost 6 bases at V and 4 bases at J; junction bases unmatched: 8. CDR3 sequence (DNA): TGCAGCGTGGCTACGGACAGGCCCTATGGCTACACCTTC. Translated, it gives CSVATDRPYGYTF.

This clone was picked up one time. V gene TRBV4-1 combines with J gene TRBJ1-4, with D maybe TRBD1 (5 bases). The CDR3 has 16 amino acids. Germline V gives CDR1 MGHRA, CDR2 YSYEKL. V was cut by 3 bases and J by 7 bases, with 18 bases left in between. The CDR3 nucleotides are TGCGCCAGCAGCCAGATGGGGGGGGTAAATAGTGAAAAACTGTTTTTT. Its translation is CASSQMGGVNSEKLFF.

The CDR3 nucleotides read TGTGCCAGCAGCTTAGTGGAATCGGACAGGGGTCCTACTAATAATGAAAAACTGTTTTTT. It encodes CASSLVESDRGPTNNEKLFF. The V and J genes are TRBV7-8 and TRBJ1-4; 9 bases map to TRBD1. The CDR3 sequence is 20 residues long. Trimming cost V 1 base and J 4 bases; bases outside gene matches: 16. Per the germline V gene, CDR1 is SGHVS and CDR2 is FQNEAQ.

This sequence joins TRBV11-3 and TRBJ2-7; 12 nucleotides match TRBD1. Trimming at V came to 4 bases and at J to 3 bases, leaving 7 bases not matched to a gene. Germline CDR1 is SGHNT and CDR2 is YENEEA. The CDR3 totals 16 residues. The CDR3 is CASSYIGTGGGYEQYF. CDR3 DNA: TGTGCCAGCAGCTATATCGGGACAGGGGGCGGCTACGAGCAGTACTTC.

The V and J genes are TRBV5-6 and TRBJ2-3; D gene uncertain. Germline V gene data show CDR1 as SGHDT and CDR2 as YYEEEE. Deletions cut 4 bases from V and 8 bases from J, with 20 bases between. This CDR3 is built from 15 residues. The CDR3 here is CASSVQATVVGTQYF. CDR3 nucleotide sequence: TGTGCCAGCAGCGTGCAGGCGACGGTCGTAGGTACGCAGTATTTT.